This T cell receptor (beta chain) was identified in a study of T cell changes during pregnancy in multiple sclerosis. Here immunoSEQ multiplex PCR was the method, and the copy in TCRdb shows in-frame clones only, minus some. The sample holds 75,000 to 95,000 clones; about 89% are singletons and the top ten take roughly 0.9%. This CDR3 is 14 amino acids long. Germline assignment: CDR1 SGHNT and CDR2 YYREEE (reference sequence). V was shortened by 1 base and J by 0 bases, with 7 bases between the two germline ends. The source was peripheral blood, collected in the first trimester of pregnancy. The clonotype comes from a female donor in good health, enrolled as a control in a pregnancy study. This chain links TRBV5-4 with TRBJ1-1; D remains ambiguous. The CDR3: CASSLHSLNTEAFF. CDR3 sequence (DNA): TGTGCCAGCAGCTTGCACAGCTTGAACACTGAAGCTTTCTTT.